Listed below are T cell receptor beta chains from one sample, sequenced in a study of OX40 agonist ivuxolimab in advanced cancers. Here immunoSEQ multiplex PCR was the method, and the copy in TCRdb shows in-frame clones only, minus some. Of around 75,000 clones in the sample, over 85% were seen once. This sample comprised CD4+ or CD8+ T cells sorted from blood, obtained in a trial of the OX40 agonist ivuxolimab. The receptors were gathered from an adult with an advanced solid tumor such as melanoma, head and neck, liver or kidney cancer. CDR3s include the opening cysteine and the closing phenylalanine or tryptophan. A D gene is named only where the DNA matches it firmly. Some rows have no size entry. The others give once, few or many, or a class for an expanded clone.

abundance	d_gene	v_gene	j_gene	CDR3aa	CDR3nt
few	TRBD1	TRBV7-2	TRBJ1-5	CASSYQGDQPQHF	TGTGCCAGCAGCTACCAGGGGGATCAGCCCCAGCATTTT
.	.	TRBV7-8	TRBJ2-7	CASSPAPRGGVSQYF	TGTGCCAGCAGCCCCGCCCCCAGGGGGGGAGTATCGCAGTACTTC
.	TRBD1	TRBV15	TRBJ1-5	CATSLQGGFDQPQHF	TGTGCCACCAGTCTCCAGGGGGGATTCGATCAGCCCCAGCATTTT
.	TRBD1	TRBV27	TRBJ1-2	CASRGGWGDYGYTF	TGTGCCAGCAGAGGGGGCTGGGGGGACTATGGCTACACCTTC
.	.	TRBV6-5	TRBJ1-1	CASSYWRNTEAFF	TGTGCCAGCAGTTACTGGAGAAACACTGAAGCTTTCTTT
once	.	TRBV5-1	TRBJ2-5	CASARQLPEETQYF	TGCGCCAGTGCTCGCCAACTCCCGGAAGAGACCCAGTACTTC
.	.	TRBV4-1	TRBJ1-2	CASSLSADGTSYGYTF	TGCGCCAGCAGCCTTTCAGCCGACGGGACAAGCTATGGCTACACCTTC
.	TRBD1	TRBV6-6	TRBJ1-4	CASSPQAGTGDEKLFF	TGTGCCAGCAGCCCACAAGCCGGGACAGGGGATGAAAAACTGTTTTTT
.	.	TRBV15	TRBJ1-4	CATSGALEKLFF	TGTGCCACCAGCGGGGCGCTCGAAAAACTGTTTTTT
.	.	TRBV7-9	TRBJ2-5	CASSPSARGGETQYF	TGTGCCAGCAGCCCATCCGCCAGGGGGGGAGAGACCCAGTACTTC
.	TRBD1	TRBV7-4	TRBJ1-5	CASSSGQGAASNQPQHF	TGTGCCAGCAGCTCGGGACAGGGGGCTGCTAGCAATCAGCCCCAGCATTTT
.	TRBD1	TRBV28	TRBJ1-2	CASSLIHGQGANGYTF	TGTGCCAGCAGCCTAATCCACGGACAGGGGGCCAATGGCTACACCTTC
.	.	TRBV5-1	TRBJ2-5	CASSLGIDRGETQYF	TGCGCCAGCAGCTTGGGTATTGACAGAGGTGAGACCCAGTACTTC
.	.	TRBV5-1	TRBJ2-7	CASNVGTLSSYEQYF	TGCGCCAGCAATGTAGGGACATTGAGCTCCTACGAGCAGTACTTC
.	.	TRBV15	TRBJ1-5	CATSAQGNQPQHF	TGTGCCACCAGCGCCCAGGGGAATCAGCCCCAGCATTTT
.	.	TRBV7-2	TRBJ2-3	CASSLESSYTDTQYF	TGTGCCAGCAGCTTAGAATCTTCCTACACAGATACGCAGTATTTT
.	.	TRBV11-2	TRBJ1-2	CASSLAGTKRGYTF	TGTGCCAGCAGCTTAGCCGGGACTAAACGGGGCTACACCTTC
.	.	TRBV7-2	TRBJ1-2	CASSHGGGTNYGYTF	TGTGCCAGCAGCCACGGGGGGGGGACTAACTATGGCTACACCTTC
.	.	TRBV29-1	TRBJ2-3	CSVETQNTDTQYF	TGCAGCGTTGAAACGCAGAACACAGATACGCAGTATTTT
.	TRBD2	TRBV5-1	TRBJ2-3	CASSLASTGGPADTQYF	TGCGCCAGCAGCTTGGCATCGACGGGAGGGCCAGCAGATACGCAGTATTTT
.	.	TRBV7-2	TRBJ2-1	CASSRESYNEQFF	TGTGCCAGCAGCCGCGAGTCCTACAATGAGCAGTTCTTC
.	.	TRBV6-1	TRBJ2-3	CATEGGRAGTDTQYF	TGTGCCACCGAGGGGGGGCGGGCTGGAACAGATACGCAGTATTTT
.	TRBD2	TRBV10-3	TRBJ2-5	CAISESGLAGYQETQYF	TGTGCCATCAGTGAGTCGGGACTAGCGGGGTATCAAGAGACCCAGTACTTC
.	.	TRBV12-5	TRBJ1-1	CACRENTEAFF	TGTGCTTGCAGGGAAAACACTGAAGCTTTCTTT
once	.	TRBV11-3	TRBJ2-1	CASSSRGWGEPPNEQFF	TGTGCCAGCAGCTCGAGGGGGTGGGGGGAGCCCCCCAATGAGCAGTTCTTC
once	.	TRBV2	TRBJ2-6	CASRRGFSGANVLTF	TGTGCCAGCAGGCGAGGTTTCTCTGGGGCCAACGTCCTGACTTTC
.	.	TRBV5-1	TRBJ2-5	CASTSLGEETQYF	TGCGCCAGCACTAGCTTGGGGGAAGAGACCCAGTACTTC
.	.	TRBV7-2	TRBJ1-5	CASSLREHQPQHF	TGTGCCAGCAGCTTAAGGGAACATCAGCCCCAGCATTTT
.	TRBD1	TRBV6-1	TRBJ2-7	CASSLYRGQDYEQYF	TGTGCCAGCAGTCTGTACAGGGGGCAAGACTACGAGCAGTACTTC
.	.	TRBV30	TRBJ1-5	CAWSVRGRNQPQHF	TGTGCCTGGAGTGTAAGGGGCAGGAATCAGCCCCAGCATTTT
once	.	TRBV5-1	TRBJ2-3	CASSLGVSFTDTQYF	TGCGCCAGCAGCTTGGGGGTTAGTTTCACAGATACGCAGTATTTT
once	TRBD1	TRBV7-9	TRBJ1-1	CASSVTGVSEAFF	TGTGCCAGCAGCGTGACAGGGGTCTCTGAAGCTTTCTTT
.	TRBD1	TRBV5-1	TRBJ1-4	CASSLETGTNEKLFF	TGCGCCAGCAGCTTGGAGACAGGGACTAATGAAAAACTGTTTTTT
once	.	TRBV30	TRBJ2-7	CAWSKERVYEQYF	TGTGCCTGGAGTAAAGAGCGGGTCTACGAGCAGTACTTC
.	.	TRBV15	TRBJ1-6	CATSQGGALTYNSPLHF	TGTGCCACCAGCCAAGGAGGAGCTCTTACCTATAATTCACCCCTCCACTTT
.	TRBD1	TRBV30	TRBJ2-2	CAWGTGGTNTGELFF	TGTGCCTGGGGAACAGGGGGCACTAACACCGGGGAGCTGTTTTTT